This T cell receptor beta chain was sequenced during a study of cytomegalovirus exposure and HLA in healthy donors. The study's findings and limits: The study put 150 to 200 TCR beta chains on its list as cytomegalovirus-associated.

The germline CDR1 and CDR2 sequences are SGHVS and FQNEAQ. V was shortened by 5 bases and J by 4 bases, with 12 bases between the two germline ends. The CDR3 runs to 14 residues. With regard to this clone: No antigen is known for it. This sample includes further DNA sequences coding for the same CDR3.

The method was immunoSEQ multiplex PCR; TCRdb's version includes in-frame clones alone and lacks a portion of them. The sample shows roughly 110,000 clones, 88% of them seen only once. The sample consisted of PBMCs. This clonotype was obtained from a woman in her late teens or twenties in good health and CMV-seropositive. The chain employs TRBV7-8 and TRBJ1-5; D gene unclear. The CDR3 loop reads CASSPVRGNQPQHF. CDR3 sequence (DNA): TGTGCCAGCAGCCCCGTCCGGGGTAATCAGCCCCAGCATTTT.